These 24 T cell receptor beta chains came from one sample sequenced in a study of blood T cell repertoires in COVID-19. Assay used: immunoSEQ multiplex PCR; TCRdb lists only in-frame clones, some missing. The sample carries around 170,000 clones, 85% to 90% recorded once. Sequences were obtained from peripheral blood. Receptors originate from a woman in her sixties or seventies with acute or convalescent COVID-19.

The gene calls are TRBV7-2 and TRBJ1-2, with 8 positions matching TRBD1. The CDR3 loop spans 15 amino acids. Germline V CDR1 and CDR2: SGHTA, FQGNSA. V was clipped by 0 bases and J by 2 bases; unmatched bases: 2. For the CDR3, the DNA is TGTGCCAGCAGCTTAGCGTCAGGGGGCAACTATGGCTACACCTTC. This codes for CASSLASGGNYGYTF.

This chain connects TRBV19 to TRBJ2-1, with TRBD1 as a possible D gene (5 bases). Germline lookup yields CDR1 LNHDA and CDR2 SQIVND (reference sequence). The CDR3 covers 13 residues. V lost 7 bases and J lost 9, with 16 bases in between. CDR3 sequence: CASIRQGGGEQFF. CDR3 coding DNA: TGTGCCAGTATTAGGCAGGGTGGCGGTGAGCAGTTCTTC.

CDR3 in DNA: TGTGCCAGCAGAAACAGGGATTCCTACGAGCAGTACTTC. Amino acids: CASRNRDSYEQYF. This chain uses TRBV12-3 or TRBV12-4 with TRBJ2-7; maybe TRBD1 (6 bases). The V gene lost 6 bases and the J gene lost 1 base, with 10 bases spanning the gap. There are 13 residues in the CDR3.

The chain joins TRBV7-9 to TRBJ2-3; 7 bases are a match to TRBD2. Germline V gene sequence: CDR1 SEHNR, CDR2 FQNEAQ (reference sequence). The length of the CDR3 is 15 residues. The J segment lost 6 bases and the V segment lost 2 bases, leaving 8 bases of the junction unmatched. The DNA for the CDR3 is TGTGCCAGCAGCTTATATCTGGGAGGGCCGGATACGCAGTATTTT. Its translation is CASSLYLGGPDTQYF. The full variable domain, with the rest looked up from reference TRBV7-9 and TRBJ2-3, is DTGVSQNPRHKITKRGQNVTFRCDPISEHNRLYWYRQTLGQGPEFLTYFQNEAQLEKSRLLSDRFSAERPKGSFSTLEIQRTEQGDSAMYLCASSLYLGGPDTQYFGPGTRLTVL.

CDR3 in amino acids: CASSPTNTEAFF. The CDR3 DNA sequence: TGTGCCAGCTCCCCTACCAACACTGAAGCTTTCTTT. This chain connects TRBV18 to TRBJ1-1; D is unclear. Trimming left V 6 bases short and J 2 bases short, with 7 bases between. Germline lookup yields CDR1 KGHSH and CDR2 LQKENI. The CDR3 contains 12 residues.

The V gene is TRBV19, the J gene TRBJ2-5, with TRBD1 matching 7 bases. The CDR3 length is 13 residues. The ends lost 7 bases at V and 5 bases at J; junction bases unmatched: 7. From germline, CDR1 is LNHDA and CDR2 SQIVND (reference sequence). The CDR3 region is CASNRGLGETQYF. The CDR3, as DNA: TGTGCCAGTAACAGGGGCCTGGGGGAGACCCAGTACTTC.

The chain joins TRBV4-1 to TRBJ1-3; no definite D call. This CDR3 is 15 amino acids long. V dropped 0 bases and J dropped 4 bases, with 10 bases sitting between them. Germline CDR1 reads MGHRA; CDR2 reads YSYEKL. The CDR3 DNA reads as TGCGCCAGCAGCCAAGAAGGCAGCGTCGGAAACACCATATATTTT. Translating it yields CASSQEGSVGNTIYF.

The V gene is TRBV19, the J gene TRBJ2-7, with 9 positions matching TRBD1. Germline V gene sequence: CDR1 LNHDA, CDR2 SQIVND (reference sequence). Trimming cost V 4 bases and J 5 bases; bases outside gene matches: 12. The CDR3 sequence is 16 residues long. The CDR3 sequence: CASSTTGTGIRNEQYF. CDR3 sequence (DNA): TGTGCCAGTAGTACCACCGGGACAGGGATAAGAAACGAGCAGTACTTC.

J is TRBJ1-5 and V is TRBV5-1, with D tentatively TRBD1 (5 bases). There are 15 residues in the CDR3. From germline, CDR1 is SGHRS and CDR2 YFSETQ. The V gene lost 2 bases and the J gene lost 0 bases, with 9 bases spanning the gap. Here the CDR3 reads CASSFAGNSNQPQHF. The CDR3, as DNA: TGCGCCAGCAGCTTCGCAGGGAATAGCAATCAGCCCCAGCATTTT.

The rearrangement joins TRBV7-9 to TRBJ1-4; 9 nucleotides match TRBD1. The CDR3 has 14 amino acids. In germline, CDR1 is SEHNR, CDR2 FQNEAQ (reference sequence). J lost 7 bases, V lost 8 bases, and 8 bases had no gene match. DNA for the CDR3: TGTGCCAGCGGACTACAGGGGGCCGGTGAAAAACTGTTTTTT. Protein sequence: CASGLQGAGEKLFF.

This clone was seen a single time. The rearrangement joins TRBV6-2 or TRBV6-3 to TRBJ1-5; no clear D. This CDR3 is 15 amino acids long. Germline V CDR1 and CDR2: MNHEY, SVGEGT. Trimming stripped 5 bases from V and 0 bases from J, with 11 bases between. CDR3 loop: CASSKSTYSNQPQHF. The CDR3 DNA sequence: TGTGCCAGCAGTAAGAGTACCTATAGCAATCAGCCCCAGCATTTT.

The chain recombines TRBV3-1 (or the pseudogene TRBV3-2) with TRBJ2-7; D might be TRBD1 (6 bases). The CDR3 is made up of 17 amino acids. The V end was cut by 3 bases, the J end by 4 bases, with 22 bases between. Germline V gene data show CDR1 as LGHDT and CDR2 as YNNKEL (reference sequence). The CDR3 sequence: CASSQGKGVLGGYEQYF. CDR3 in DNA: TGTGCCAGCAGCCAGGGGAAGGGGGTGCTTGGGGGATACGAGCAGTACTTC.

This clone was seen just once. The chain couples TRBV3-1 (or the pseudogene TRBV3-2) to TRBJ2-7, with 8 nucleotides matching TRBD2. V shed 4 bases and J 6 bases; nucleotides not matched to a gene: 8. CDR1 is LGHDT, CDR2 YNNKEL, per germline (reference sequence). The CDR3 consists of 14 residues. CDR3 sequence (DNA): TGTGCCAGCAGCCTCGGGACTAGAGGGGGCGAGCAGTACTTC. Translated, it gives CASSLGTRGGEQYF.

This clone was seen a few times. The chain joins TRBV2 to TRBJ2-7; TRBD1 matches at 7 bases. Germline assignment: CDR1 SNHLY and CDR2 FYNNEI. The CDR3 sequence is 14 residues long. V shed 6 bases, J shed 0 bases, and the junction held 5 bases outside the gene matches. The CDR3 loop reads CASRETGSSYEQYF. The CDR3 DNA follows: TGTGCCAGCAGAGAGACAGGGTCCTCCTACGAGCAGTACTTC.

This chain links TRBV7-9 with TRBJ1-2, with D possibly being TRBD1 (5 bases). The CDR3 extends over 13 amino acids. V shed 2 bases and J shed 5 bases, with 9 bases lying between them. Per germline, CDR1 SEHNR and CDR2 FQNEAQ (reference sequence). The chain's CDR3 is CASSLPPGYGYTF. The CDR3 DNA reads as TGTGCCAGCAGCTTACCACCAGGGTATGGCTACACCTTC.

This chain uses TRBV5-1 with TRBJ1-4; D is ambiguous. From germline, CDR1 is SGHRS and CDR2 YFSETQ. The CDR3 is made up of 16 amino acids. V was clipped by 1 base and J by 0 bases, with 10 bases between them. The CDR3 spells CASSLPLGTTNEKLFF. DNA for the CDR3: TGCGCCAGCAGCTTGCCGCTCGGGACAACTAATGAAAAACTGTTTTTT.

This clone was detected only once. The chain couples TRBV15 to TRBJ2-1; D not resolved. The CDR3 has 13 residues. Germline V CDR1 and CDR2: LNHNV, YYDKDF (reference sequence). The V end lost 0 bases, the J end lost 8 bases, and 8 bases lay between the germline ends. CDR3 in DNA: TGTGCCACCAGCAGAGATAAGAGTTATGAGCAGTTCTTC. Protein: CATSRDKSYEQFF.

The chain links TRBV4-3 to TRBJ1-2, with a tentative D call TRBD1 (6 bases). CDR3 length equals 17 residues. Germline lookup yields CDR1 LGHNA and CDR2 YSLEER. V dropped 1 base and J dropped 5 bases, with 20 bases sitting between them. The CDR3 DNA reads as TGCGCCAGCAGCCAAGTTTTTTTAGGCAGGGGAGATTATGGCTACACCTTC. The encoded protein is CASSQVFLGRGDYGYTF.

The chain uses TRBV20-1 and TRBJ2-1; TRBD2 matches at 7 bases. Germline V gene sequence: CDR1 DFQATT, CDR2 SNEGSKA (reference sequence). This CDR3 contains 15 residues. The J segment lost 8 bases and the V segment lost 3 bases, leaving 13 bases of the junction unmatched. CDR3: CSASGLPGRIDEQFF. The CDR3 DNA reads as TGCAGTGCTAGTGGACTCCCCGGGAGGATCGATGAGCAGTTCTTC.

The genes are TRBV6-5 and TRBJ1-2; 10 bases are a match to TRBD1. V lost 6 bases and J lost 8; bases outside the gene matches: 9. The CDR3 length is 14 residues. CDR1 is MNHEY, CDR2 SVGAGI, per germline. CDR3 sequence: CASRRQGALWGYTF. CDR3 nucleotides: TGTGCCAGCAGGCGACAGGGGGCCCTCTGGGGCTACACCTTC.

The chain recombines TRBV4-3 with TRBJ2-3, with D uncertain. Trimming shortened V by 0 bases and J by 1 base, and 14 bases separated the two germline ends. Germline V gives CDR1 LGHNA, CDR2 YSLEER. The CDR3 is 17 amino acids. The chain's CDR3 is CASSQDIAGRGTDTQYF. The CDR3 DNA sequence: TGCGCCAGCAGCCAAGATATCGCAGGCCGAGGCACAGATACGCAGTATTTT.

The chain combines TRBV7-7 with TRBJ2-5; tentative D call: TRBD2 (6 bases). The V gene's germline CDR1 is SSHAT and CDR2 FNYEAQ (reference sequence). This CDR3 spans 13 amino acids. CDR3 residues: CASGRDYQETQYF. In DNA, the CDR3 is TGTGCTAGCGGCCGGGACTACCAAGAGACCCAGTACTTC.

The rearrangement uses TRBV28 and TRBJ1-2; D unclear. Per germline, CDR1 MDHEN and CDR2 SYDVKM. CDR3 length equals 14 residues. Deletions cut 1 base from V and 4 bases from J, with 10 bases between. The chain's CDR3 is CASSLSRLPYGYTF. The CDR3 DNA sequence: TGTGCCAGCAGTTTATCCAGACTCCCCTATGGCTACACCTTC.

In DNA, the CDR3 is TGTGCCAGCGACTGGATCGGGGGTGCCCAAGAGACCCAGTACTTC. Translating it yields CASDWIGGAQETQYF. The V gene is TRBV6-5, the J gene TRBJ2-5, with D tentatively TRBD2 (6 bases). The V gene lost 8 bases and the J gene lost 1 base, with 17 bases spanning the gap. This CDR3 is built from 15 residues. Germline V gene sequence: CDR1 MNHEY, CDR2 SVGAGI.